The 3 T cell receptor beta chains below were found in one sample sequenced in a study of vaccination effects on CD4 cells after COVID-19. The antigens these receptors bind are not known. This table comes from immunoSEQ multiplex PCR, and its TCRdb copy is limited to in-frame clones, with some not included. Found here are 17,000 or so clones, about four fifths of them singletons; the top ten hold 20% to 25%. Viral peptide pool expansion of antigen-specific CD4+ T cells preceded sequencing in the ViraFEST assay. Scientists isolated CD4+ T cells after a roughly nine-day culture period ended. The person had a PCR-confirmed SARS-CoV-2 infection during March to December 2020. BNT162b2 vaccine or mRNA-1273 vaccine was given to participants in two doses. Specimen: CD4+ T cells from PBMCs cultured with SARS-CoV-2 spike peptides, collected after COVID-19 vaccination. Receptor source: a human donor who had a prior SARS-CoV-2 infection.

V usage is TRBV5-1 and J usage is TRBJ1-2; maybe TRBD1 (5 bases). V shed 4 bases and J shed 4 bases, with 14 bases lying between them. The length of the CDR3 is 14 residues. The germline gives CDR1 SGHRS, CDR2 YFSETQ. CDR3 sequence: CASSEGTAAYGYTF. In DNA form, the CDR3 reads TGCGCCAGCAGCGAAGGGACGGCCGCCTATGGCTACACCTTC.

CDR3 bases: TGTGCCACCAGCAGAGGTTACAGGTATGGCTACACCTTC. It is translated as CATSRGYRYGYTF. The V and J genes are TRBV15 and TRBJ1-2, with D tentatively TRBD1 (5 bases). The CDR3 totals 13 residues. Trimming removed 1 base from V and 5 bases from J, with 8 bases in between. Germline V gene data show CDR1 as LNHNV and CDR2 as YYDKDF (reference sequence).

The V and J genes are TRBV9 and TRBJ1-4; D is possibly TRBD1 (6 bases). Germline assignment: CDR1 SGDLS and CDR2 YYNGEE. V lost 3 bases and J lost 5, with 14 bases in between. The CDR3 is made up of 15 amino acids. Written as DNA, the CDR3 is TGTGCCAGCAGCGCCCTGACAGGCGTCAATGAAAAACTGTTTTTT. Protein sequence: CASSALTGVNEKLFF.